A single sample gave rise to the 11 T cell receptor beta chains below, sequenced in a study of T cell repertoires in cytomegalovirus infection. TCRdb re-derived calls from the reads in MiXCR, one entry per CDR3 protein. The profile covers roughly 990,000 distinct CDR3 sequences, with roughly 30% appearing a single time and 11% to 15% taken by the ten largest. Antigen specificity for these receptors is unknown. Material: cultured CD8+ T cells from PBMCs, obtained from culture after CMV antigen stimulation. These receptors were obtained from a human donor in good health (CMV status not recorded). Some clones in this sample may be carry-over from other donors' samples.

The chain carries TRBV7-9 and TRBJ2-5, with D perhaps matching TRBD1 (6 bases). From germline, CDR1 is SEHNR and CDR2 FQNEAQ (reference sequence). With 5 bases removed from V and 5 bases from J, the gap between germline ends came to 12 bases. The CDR3 extends over 13 amino acids. The CDR3 DNA sequence: TGTGCCAGCAGCCCAACAGGGAAGGAGACCCAGTACTTC. Its translation is CASSPTGKETQYF.

This chain uses TRBV10-3 with TRBJ2-7, with D perhaps assigned TRBD1 or TRBD2 (6 bases each). Germline V gene data show CDR1 as ENHRY and CDR2 as SYGVKD. This CDR3 comprises 14 residues. Trimming left V 6 bases short and J 3 bases short, with 15 bases between. CDR3 bases: TGTGCCATCAGCGATGTGGGGGGCTTCTACGAGCAGTACGTC. Protein product: CAISDVGGFYEQYV.

The chain recombines TRBV20-1 with TRBJ2-2; TRBD2 aligns across 7 bases. Germline CDR1 reads DFQATT; CDR2 reads SNEGSKA (reference sequence). V lost 6 bases, J lost 0 bases, and 7 bases stayed unmatched. The CDR3 contains 15 residues. The CDR3 sequence: CSALGGGSNTGELFF. CDR3 nucleotide sequence: TGCAGTGCCCTCGGCGGGGGATCGAACACCGGGGAGCTGTTTTTT.

The chain couples TRBV28 to TRBJ2-1, with TRBD2 matching 8 bases. This CDR3 comprises 15 residues. The trim removed 1 base at V and 9 bases at J, leaving 8 bases unmatched. Germline assignment: CDR1 MDHEN and CDR2 SYDVKM. For the CDR3, the DNA is TGTGCCAGCAGTTTATACGGGGGGGCTGAGGGTGAGCAGTTCTTC. Protein product: CASSLYGGAEGEQFF.

The chain uses TRBV5-1 and TRBJ2-1; D is unclear. Germline V gene sequence: CDR1 SGHRS, CDR2 YFSETQ. V was clipped by 7 bases and J by 10 bases, with 12 bases between them. The CDR3 totals 11 residues. The CDR3 DNA sequence: TGCGCCAGCTACCACAGAAACGAGCAGTTCTTC. This encodes CASYHRNEQFF.

This clonotype was detected a few times. The chain combines TRBV27 with TRBJ2-5; D is perhaps TRBD1 (6 bases). The CDR3 extends over 14 amino acids. The germline V and J ends were trimmed by 3 bases and 5 bases, with 13 bases remaining between them. The germline V gene has CDR1 MNHEY and CDR2 SMNVEV (reference sequence). The CDR3 here is CASSFGHTGETQYF. Written as DNA, the CDR3 is TGTGCCAGCAGTTTCGGGCACACAGGGGAGACCCAGTACTTC.

This clonotype has more than one count but fewer than ten. The chain carries TRBV29-1 and TRBJ1-5; no firm D call. Germline CDR1 and CDR2: SQVTM and ANQGSEA. The CDR3 has 13 amino acids. V dropped 4 bases and J dropped 0 bases, with 7 bases sitting between them. The CDR3 DNA reads as TGCAGCGTTGTCGAGGATAGCAATCAGCCCCAGCATTTT. Translation gives CSVVEDSNQPQHF.

This clonotype was counted between two and nine times. V is TRBV6-5 and J is TRBJ2-1; D possibly corresponds to TRBD1 (6 bases). Germline V lookup: CDR1 MNHEY, CDR2 SVGAGI. V gave up 5 bases and J gave up 9 bases, with 14 bases separating them. The CDR3 totals 13 residues. Here the CDR3 DNA reads TGTGCCAGCAGTCCGGGCCGAGGGGGTGAGCAGTTCTTC. Protein product: CASSPGRGGEQFF.

This clonotype occurred a few times. J is TRBJ1-4 and V is TRBV7-9; a weak D match, TRBD1 (5 bases). The germline CDR1 and CDR2 sequences are SEHNR and FQNEAQ (reference sequence). This CDR3 contains 17 residues. Trimming cost V 2 bases and J 3 bases, with 16 bases left between them. The CDR3 protein is CASSLSLPGNANEKLFF. The CDR3 nucleotides read TGTGCCAGCAGCTTAAGTCTGCCAGGGAACGCTAATGAAAAACTGTTTTTT.

The chain links TRBV18 to TRBJ2-1; tentatively, D is TRBD2 (6 bases). The V and J ends lost 3 bases and 8 bases respectively, with 8 bases between them. The CDR3 has 12 amino acids. Germline V gene data show CDR1 as KGHSH and CDR2 as LQKENI. CDR3 bases: TGTGCCAGCTCACCGGGGGACTATGAGCAGTTCTTC. It specifies CASSPGDYEQFF.

This rearrangement joins TRBV2 to TRBJ2-1; D not certain. V was cut by 5 bases and J by 0 bases, with 11 bases left in between. Germline-derived CDR1 and CDR2 are SNHLY and FYNNEI. The CDR3 is 15 residues long. The CDR3 bases are TGTGCCAGCAGTTTCACCCGAAACTCCTACAATGAGCAGTTCTTC. Translated: CASSFTRNSYNEQFF.